Shown below are 7 T cell receptor beta chains from a single sample sequenced in a study of T-cell memory formation after mild COVID-19. TCRdb analysed the 5' RACE reads with MiXCR anew, one entry per CDR3 protein. The sample holds 550,000 to 650,000 distinct CDR3 sequences, approximately 15% seen once. Input material: PBMCs or a T cell subset sorted from them (not recorded which). These receptors all come from an adult woman who had mild COVID-19 (a few samples of this study predate the infection). Cell type and time point are not known.

The rearrangement uses TRBV11-2 and TRBJ2-3, with D possibly being TRBD1 (8 bases). This CDR3 has 16 amino acids. Germline V gives CDR1 SGHAT, CDR2 FQNNGV. V gave up 1 base and J gave up 2 bases, with 13 bases separating them. The CDR3 spells CASSLGTGGDTDTQYF. CDR3 DNA sequence: TGTGCCAGCAGCTTAGGAACAGGGGGGGACACAGATACGCAGTATTTT.

The chain uses TRBV4-2 and TRBJ2-7; D perhaps matches TRBD1 (5 bases). V gave up 1 base and J gave up 5 bases, with 12 bases separating them. This CDR3 has 14 amino acids. Germline V gene data show CDR1 as LGHNA and CDR2 as YNFKEQ. The CDR3: CASSQGGRADEQYF. DNA for the CDR3: TGTGCCAGCAGCCAAGGTGGCAGGGCGGACGAGCAGTACTTC.

This clonotype was seen just once. This is likely a read error, given that the CDR3 carries no conserved phenylalanine or tryptophan at its end. The chain couples TRBV24-1 to TRBJ1-1; possibly TRBD1 for D (5 bases). The germline V and J ends were trimmed by 4 bases and 2 bases, with 13 bases remaining between them. This CDR3 is 15 amino acids long. The germline V gene encodes CDR1 KGHDR and CDR2 SFDVKD. Here the CDR3 reads CATSEGEGANTEAFS. CDR3 bases: TGTGCCACCAGTGAGGGAGAAGGGGCCAACACTGAAGCTTTCTCT.

CDR3 nucleotides: TGTGCCAGTAGTGCCGGGGCTTCAGGGCCCTTCACTAACTATGGCTACACCTTC. As protein: CASSAGASGPFTNYGYTF. This chain uses TRBV19 with TRBJ1-2; D may be TRBD1 (5 bases). Deletions cut 5 bases from V and 0 bases from J, with 22 bases between. Germline values: CDR1 LNHDA, CDR2 SQIVND (reference sequence). The CDR3 is 18 amino acids.

The rearrangement uses TRBV19 and TRBJ1-2; TRBD1 agrees at 7 bases. Trimming removed 9 bases from V and 5 bases from J; junction bases left unmatched: 12. The CDR3 extends over 14 amino acids. The germline V gene encodes CDR1 LNHDA and CDR2 SQIVND (reference sequence). The CDR3, as DNA: TGTGCCAGCGGCGGGTACAGGGGAAGATATGGCTACACCTTC. As protein: CASGGYRGRYGYTF. The full variable domain, rest sourced from reference TRBV19 and TRBJ1-2, is DGGITQSPKYLFRKEGQNVTLSCEQNLNHDAMYWYRQDPGQGLRLIYYSQIVNDFQKGDIAEGYSVSREKKESFPLTVTSAQKNPTAFYLCASGGYRGRYGYTFGSGTRLTVV.

This clonotype was recorded a few times. The rearrangement uses TRBV4-1 and TRBJ2-3; D is uncertain. V shed 4 bases and J shed 3 bases, with 11 bases lying between them. Germline loops: CDR1 MGHRA, CDR2 YSYEKL. The length of the CDR3 is 14 residues. CDR3 sequence: CASSLSETTDTQYF. CDR3 nucleotides: TGCGCCAGCAGCCTCTCGGAGACAACAGATACGCAGTATTTT.

A few counts support this clonotype. The V and J genes are TRBV2 and TRBJ1-1, with D uncertain. Germline-derived CDR1 and CDR2 are SNHLY and FYNNEI. V was cut by 4 bases and J by 3 bases, with 12 bases left in between. The CDR3 contains 14 residues. CDR3 amino acids: CASSGYGVDTEAFF. CDR3 nucleotide sequence: TGTGCCAGCAGTGGCTACGGGGTGGACACTGAAGCTTTCTTT.